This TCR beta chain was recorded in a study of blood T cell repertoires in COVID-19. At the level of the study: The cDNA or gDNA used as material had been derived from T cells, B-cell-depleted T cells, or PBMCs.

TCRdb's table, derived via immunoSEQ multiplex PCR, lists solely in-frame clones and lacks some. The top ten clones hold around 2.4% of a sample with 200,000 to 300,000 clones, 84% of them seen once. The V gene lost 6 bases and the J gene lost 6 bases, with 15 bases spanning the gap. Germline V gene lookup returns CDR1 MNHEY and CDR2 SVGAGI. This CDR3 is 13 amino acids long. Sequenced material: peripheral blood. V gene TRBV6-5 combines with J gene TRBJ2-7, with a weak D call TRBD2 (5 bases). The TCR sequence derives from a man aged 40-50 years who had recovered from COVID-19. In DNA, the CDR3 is TGTGCCAGCAGATCAGGACTGGCCGTCGAGCAGTACTTC. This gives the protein CASRSGLAVEQYF.